The clone carrying this TCR beta chain showed up just a few times. Its antigen remains unidentified. The PCR contained 60 Vbeta and 13 Jbeta primers. The data were produced by immunoSEQ multiplex PCR, yet TCRdb's version contains in-frame clones alone and is incomplete. The table includes about 180,000 clones, about 79% detected once. The sample is drawn from a study of cytomegalovirus exposure and HLA in healthy donors. Points from the study as a whole: It was reported in a later analysis that an Asian-associated ancestry cluster showed fewer N-insertions than the roughly 670-donor mean. TCR beta V- and J-gene trimming, according to a later analysis, was linked to a missense DCLRE1C variant. What a later analysis showed was that several of the most significant clusters appeared linked to common viral pathogens.

These donors, healthy bone marrow donors, were studied. The sequence was collected from a girl aged 2-10 years in good health and CMV-seropositive. The sequencing input was PBMCs.

The CDR3 here is CSVASSGVNGEQYF. As DNA, the CDR3 is TGCAGCGTTGCTTCTAGCGGGGTAAACGGCGAGCAGTACTTC. This chain links TRBV29-1 with TRBJ2-7; 9 nucleotides match TRBD2. Germline lookup yields CDR1 SQVTM and CDR2 ANQGSEA. The CDR3 is 14 residues long. The V and J ends lost 4 bases and 6 bases, in that order; junction bases with no gene match: 10.